These 14 T cell receptor beta chains originate from one sample sequenced in a study of regulatory T cells in long-lasting Graves disease. Time point described: newly diagnosed GD, antithyroid drugs for less than 3 months. RNA from PBMCs was the source of the TCR library. CDR3 regions were amplified by Arm-PCR using iRepertoire HTBI primers to build TCR beta libraries. TCRdb re-called the multiplex PCR reads through MiXCR, storing one row per CDR3 protein. Of under 450,000 distinct CDR3 sequences in the sample, over 9.5% were seen once. These same data were also listed under a study on T cells in Graves' hyperthyroidism and ophthalmopathy.

The sample consisted of peripheral blood mononuclear cells (PBMCs), taken at new diagnosis, from a patient treated with antithyroid drugs. The receptors here all came from a young woman with Graves disease.

This clonotype was recorded at least ten times. V usage is TRBV27 and J usage is TRBJ1-5; no firm D call. Trimming left V 4 bases short and J 0 bases short, with 4 bases between. CDR3 size: 13 residues. CDR1 and CDR2 (germline): MNHEY, SMNVEV (reference sequence). The CDR3 coding sequence is TGTGCCAGCAGTTCCGGTAGCAATCAGCCCCAGCATTTT. Its protein is CASSSGSNQPQHF.

Ten or more counts support this clonotype. The V call is TRBV6-2 or TRBV6-3, the J call TRBJ1-1, with D tentatively TRBD1 (5 bases). The germline V and J ends were trimmed by 5 bases and 11 bases, with 18 bases remaining between them. Per the germline V gene, CDR1 is MNHEY and CDR2 is SVGEGT. The CDR3 length is 13 residues. CDR3 DNA: TGTGCCAGCAGTCCGGGAGAGGGGTACAGCGCTTTCTTT. It translates to CASSPGEGYSAFF.

This clonotype was seen more than once but under ten times. The chain links TRBV2 to TRBJ2-1, with D unresolved. Trimming shortened V by 1 base and J by 15 bases, and 16 bases separated the two germline ends. The CDR3 extends over 13 amino acids. CDR1 SNHLY and CDR2 FYNNEI come from the germline V gene. The CDR3 DNA sequence: TGTGCCAGCAGTGAAGAGGTCGACGACCCCAGGTTCTTC. It translates to CASSEEVDDPRFF.

A remark on this clonotype: One end of the junction is discordant with germline, which a read error may explain. The chain has TRBV12-3 or TRBV12-4 and TRBJ1-5, with D unresolved. This CDR3 is built from 14 residues. The CDR3 DNA follows: TGTGCCTGCAGTGACGCACCAGGCAATCAGCCCCAGCATTTT. Translated, it gives CACSDAPGNQPQHF.

This clonotype occurred once. One base away lies a much larger clone, so this may be a sequencing read error. The chain combines TRBV14 with TRBJ1-1, with D unresolved. Germline CDR1 and CDR2: SGHDN and FVKESK. The CDR3 loop spans 13 amino acids. V dropped 7 bases and J dropped 10 bases, with 19 bases sitting between them. The CDR3 region has the DNA TGTGCCAGCAAGAGGCTCTCCGAAAGGAGAGCTTTCTTT. Protein sequence: CASKRLSERRAFF.

At least ten counts were recorded for this clonotype. The chain combines TRBV12-3 or TRBV12-4 with TRBJ2-5, with D perhaps assigned TRBD1 or TRBD2 (5 bases each). V was shortened by 6 bases and J by 2 bases, with 19 bases between the two germline ends. The CDR3 is made up of 16 amino acids. CDR3 nucleotides: TGTGCCAGCAGCCCGACCCCTCAATGGGGGCAAGAGACCCAGTACTTC. Amino acids: CASSPTPQWGQETQYF.

This clonotype was counted ten times or more. The chain is built from TRBV14 and TRBJ2-7; D unresolved. This CDR3 has 12 amino acids. Trimming pared 3 bases from V and 7 bases from J, leaving 10 bases between. CDR1 and CDR2 (germline): SGHDN, FVKESK. The CDR3 region is CASSQVTREQYF. CDR3 nucleotide sequence: TGTGCCAGCAGCCAGGTCACGAGGGAGCAGTACTTC.

The sample holds many counts of this clonotype. The chain links TRBV20-1 to TRBJ2-5; TRBD1 is a possible D gene (6 bases). The CDR3 sequence is 16 residues long. V lost 3 bases and J 6 bases, leaving 23 bases between the germline ends. Germline assignment: CDR1 DFQATT and CDR2 SNEGSKA (reference sequence). The CDR3 here is CSASSSRWDKWKTQYF. For the CDR3, the DNA is TGCAGTGCTAGTTCGTCCCGCTGGGACAAATGGAAGACCCAGTACTTC.

The chain is built from TRBV20-1 and TRBJ1-6; 8 nucleotides agree with TRBD1. The CDR3 has 14 amino acids. The germline CDR1 and CDR2 sequences are DFQATT and SNEGSKA (reference sequence). With V trimmed by 2 bases and J by 6 bases, 3 bases remained unmatched. CDR3 protein: CSARSGGGNSPLHF. DNA of the CDR3: TGCAGTGCTAGATCAGGGGGCGGTAATTCACCCCTCCACTTT.

This clonotype was observed a handful of times. The gene calls are TRBV7-2 and TRBJ2-5; TRBD1 or TRBD2 may be the D gene (5 bases each). Germline-derived CDR1 and CDR2 are SGHTA and FQGNSA. Trimming removed 5 bases from V and 1 base from J, with 14 bases in between. The CDR3 covers 15 residues. CDR3 protein: CASSPFGTSQETQYF. The CDR3 DNA sequence: TGTGCCAGCAGCCCCTTCGGGACCTCCCAAGAGACCCAGTACTTC.

This clonotype was counted many times. The chain recombines TRBV11-1 with TRBJ1-2; 10 bases agree with TRBD1. Germline assignment: CDR1 SGHAT and CDR2 FQDESV (reference sequence). The junction had 8 bases not matched to a gene; V was cut back by 1 base and J by 6 bases. This CDR3 comprises 16 residues. Written as DNA, the CDR3 is TGTGCCAGCAGCTTAGTGGCGGGACAGGGGCCTGATGGCTACACCTTC. Amino acid sequence: CASSLVAGQGPDGYTF.

The chain joins TRBV4-1 to TRBJ1-6; a weak D match, TRBD1 (5 bases). V was clipped by 6 bases and J by 8 bases, with 11 bases between them. CDR1 and CDR2 from the germline V gene are MGHRA and YSYEKL. This CDR3 region has 13 residues. The CDR3 here is CASRRGLYSPLHF. The DNA of the CDR3 is TGCGCCAGCAGAAGGGGTTTGTATTCACCCCTCCACTTT.

The table lists this clonotype with many counts. This chain joins TRBV24-1 and TRBJ2-7; TRBD1 is a possible D gene (6 bases). CDR3 length: 15 residues. Trimming took 3 bases from V and 6 from J, leaving 17 bases between them. Germline V CDR1 and CDR2: KGHDR, SFDVKD. The CDR3 DNA reads TGTGCCACCAGTGATCCCGGGACAAAAATGAGCGAGCAGTACTTC. This gives the protein CATSDPGTKMSEQYF.

This clonotype was seen more than once but under ten times. The J gene is TRBJ2-1, the V gene TRBV6-5; no clear D. The CDR3 totals 14 residues. V was cut by 4 bases and J by 8 bases, with 15 bases left in between. CDR1 MNHEY and CDR2 SVGAGI come from the germline V gene. The CDR3 loop reads CASSSVLVVDEQFF. As DNA, the CDR3 is TGTGCCAGCAGTTCCGTGTTGGTTGTTGATGAGCAGTTCTTC.